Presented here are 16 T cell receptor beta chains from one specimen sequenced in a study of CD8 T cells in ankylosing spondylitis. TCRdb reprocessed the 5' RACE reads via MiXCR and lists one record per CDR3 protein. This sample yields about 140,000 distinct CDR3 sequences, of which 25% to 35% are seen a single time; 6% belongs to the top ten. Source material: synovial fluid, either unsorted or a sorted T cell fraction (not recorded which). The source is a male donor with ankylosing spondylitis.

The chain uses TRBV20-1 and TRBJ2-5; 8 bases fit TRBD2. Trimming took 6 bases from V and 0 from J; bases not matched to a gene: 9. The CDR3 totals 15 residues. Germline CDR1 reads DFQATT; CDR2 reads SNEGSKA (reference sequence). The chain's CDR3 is CSALTGGAYQETQYF. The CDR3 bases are TGCAGTGCCCTCACGGGGGGGGCGTACCAAGAGACCCAGTACTTC.

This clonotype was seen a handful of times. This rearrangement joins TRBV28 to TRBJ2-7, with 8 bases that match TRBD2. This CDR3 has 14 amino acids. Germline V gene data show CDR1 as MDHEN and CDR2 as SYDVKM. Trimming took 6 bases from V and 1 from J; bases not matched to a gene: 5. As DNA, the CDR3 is TGTGCCAGCAGCAAGAGCGGGGGATCCTACGAGCAGTACTTC. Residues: CASSKSGGSYEQYF.

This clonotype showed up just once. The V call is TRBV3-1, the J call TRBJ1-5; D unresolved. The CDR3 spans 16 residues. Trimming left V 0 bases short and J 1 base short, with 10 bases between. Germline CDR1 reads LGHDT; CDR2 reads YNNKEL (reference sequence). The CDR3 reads CASSQDRRLSNQPQHF. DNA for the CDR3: TGTGCCAGCAGCCAAGATAGAAGGCTGAGCAATCAGCCCCAGCATTTT.

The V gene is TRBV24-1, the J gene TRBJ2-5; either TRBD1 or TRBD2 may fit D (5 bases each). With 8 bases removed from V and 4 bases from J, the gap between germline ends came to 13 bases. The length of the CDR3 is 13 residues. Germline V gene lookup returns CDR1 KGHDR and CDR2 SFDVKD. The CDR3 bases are TGTGCCACCACCGAGGGGCCACGAGAGACCCAGTACTTC. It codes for CATTEGPRETQYF.

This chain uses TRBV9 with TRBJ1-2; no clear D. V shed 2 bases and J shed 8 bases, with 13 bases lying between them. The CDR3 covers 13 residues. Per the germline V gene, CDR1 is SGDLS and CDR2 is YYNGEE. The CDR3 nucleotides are TGTGCCAGCAGCGTGGGCCCAGATGGGGGCTACACCTTC. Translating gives CASSVGPDGGYTF. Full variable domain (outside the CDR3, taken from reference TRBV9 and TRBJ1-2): DSGVTQTPKHLITATGQRVTLRCSPRSGDLSVYWYQQSLDQGLQFLIQYYNGEERAKGNILERFSAQQFPDLHSELNLSSLELGDSALYFCASSVGPDGGYTFGSGTRLTVV.

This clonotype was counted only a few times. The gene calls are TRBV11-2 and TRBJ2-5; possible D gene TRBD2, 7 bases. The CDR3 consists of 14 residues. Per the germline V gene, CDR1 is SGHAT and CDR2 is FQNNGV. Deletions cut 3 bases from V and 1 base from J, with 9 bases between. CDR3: CASSFGGAQETQYF. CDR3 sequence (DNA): TGTGCCAGCAGCTTTGGGGGGGCCCAAGAGACCCAGTACTTC.

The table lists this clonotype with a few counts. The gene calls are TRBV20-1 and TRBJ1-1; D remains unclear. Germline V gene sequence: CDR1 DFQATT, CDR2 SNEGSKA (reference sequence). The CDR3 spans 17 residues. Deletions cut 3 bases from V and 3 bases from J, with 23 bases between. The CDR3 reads CSASSLGRALPDTEAFF. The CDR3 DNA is TGCAGTGCTAGCTCCCTCGGGAGAGCGTTACCGGACACTGAAGCTTTCTTT.

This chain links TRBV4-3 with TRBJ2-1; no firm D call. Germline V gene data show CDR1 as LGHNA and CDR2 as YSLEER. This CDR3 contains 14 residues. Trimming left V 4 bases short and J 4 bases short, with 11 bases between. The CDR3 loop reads CASSRRLGYNEQFF. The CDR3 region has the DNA TGCGCCAGCAGCCGGCGGTTAGGGTACAATGAGCAGTTCTTC.

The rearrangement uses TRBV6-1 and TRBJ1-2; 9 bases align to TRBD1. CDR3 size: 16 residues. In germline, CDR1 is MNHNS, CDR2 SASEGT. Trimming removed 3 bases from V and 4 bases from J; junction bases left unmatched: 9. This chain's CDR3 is CASSEGQGVRGYGYTF. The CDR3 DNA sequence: TGTGCCAGCAGTGAGGGACAGGGAGTAAGGGGCTATGGCTACACCTTC.

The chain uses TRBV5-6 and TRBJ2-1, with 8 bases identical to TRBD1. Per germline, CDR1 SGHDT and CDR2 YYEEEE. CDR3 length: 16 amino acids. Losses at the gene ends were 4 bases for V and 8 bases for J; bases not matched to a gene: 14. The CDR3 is CASSQTGTGRIYEQFF. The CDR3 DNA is TGTGCCAGCAGCCAGACCGGGACAGGTCGAATATATGAGCAGTTCTTC.

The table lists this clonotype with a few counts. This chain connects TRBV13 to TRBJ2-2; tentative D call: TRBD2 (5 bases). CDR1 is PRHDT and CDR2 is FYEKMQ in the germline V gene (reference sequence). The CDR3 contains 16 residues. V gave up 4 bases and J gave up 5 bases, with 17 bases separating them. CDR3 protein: CASSSPTQRRTGELFF. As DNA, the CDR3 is TGTGCCAGCAGCTCCCCCACCCAGCGGAGAACCGGGGAGCTGTTTTTT.

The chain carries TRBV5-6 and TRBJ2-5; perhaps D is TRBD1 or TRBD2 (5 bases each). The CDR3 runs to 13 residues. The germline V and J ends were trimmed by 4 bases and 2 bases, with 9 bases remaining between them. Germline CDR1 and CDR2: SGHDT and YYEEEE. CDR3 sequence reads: CASSGTRQETQYF. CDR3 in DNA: TGTGCCAGCAGCGGGACCAGGCAAGAGACCCAGTACTTC.

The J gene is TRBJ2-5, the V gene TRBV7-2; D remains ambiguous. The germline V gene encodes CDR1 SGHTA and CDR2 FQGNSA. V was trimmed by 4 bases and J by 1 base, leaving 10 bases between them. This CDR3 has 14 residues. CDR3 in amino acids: CASSSRAIQETQYF. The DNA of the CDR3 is TGTGCCAGCAGCTCAAGGGCGATCCAAGAGACCCAGTACTTC.

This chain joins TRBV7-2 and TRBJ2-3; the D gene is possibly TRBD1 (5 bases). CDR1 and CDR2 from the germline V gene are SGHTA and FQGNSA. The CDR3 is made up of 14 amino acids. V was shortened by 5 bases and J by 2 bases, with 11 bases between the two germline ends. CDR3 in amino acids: CASSIRQSTDTQYF. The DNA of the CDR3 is TGTGCCAGCAGCATCAGACAGTCCACAGATACGCAGTATTTT.

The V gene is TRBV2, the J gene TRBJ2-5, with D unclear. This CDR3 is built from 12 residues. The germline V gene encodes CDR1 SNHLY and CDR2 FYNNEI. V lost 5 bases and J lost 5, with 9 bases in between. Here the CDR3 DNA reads TGTGCCAGCAGTAGGGTTTCGGAGACCCAGTACTTC. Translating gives CASSRVSETQYF.

The CDR3 DNA reads TGTGCCAGCAGCTACAGGGGGTCTGGAAACACCATATATTTT. It translates to CASSYRGSGNTIYF. The chain couples TRBV12-3 or TRBV12-4 to TRBJ1-3, with 8 bases that match TRBD1. Trimming removed 6 bases from V and 1 base from J; junction bases left unmatched: 2. The CDR3 runs to 14 residues.